The present T cell receptor beta chain was sequenced within a study of shared clonotypes between healthy human individuals. For the study at large: Plates per donor: three CD4 naive, three CD4 memory, two CD8 naive, one CD8 memory. Study-level points and caveats: Sample collection involved blood only; tissue repertoires are likely different.

Per germline, CDR1 SNHLY and CDR2 FYNNEI. The CDR3 runs to 16 residues. The V gene lost 6 bases and the J gene lost 4 bases, with 21 bases spanning the gap. The investigators split CD4+ cells into a CD45RA+ naive subset and a CD45RA-negative memory subset. About this clone itself: What it recognizes is unknown.

The protocol was immunoSEQ multiplex PCR, while the TCRdb copy is restricted to in-frame clones and leaves out a portion. Here the sample spans approximately 1.4 million clones, about 98% being singletons. This rearrangement joins TRBV2 to TRBJ2-5; D may be TRBD1 (6 bases). Source material: naive CD4+ T cells sorted from blood. Subset given: CD45RA+ positively selected. The clonotype originates from a man aged 25-45 years in good health. The CDR3 protein is CASRYSGTSRRETQYF. The CDR3 bases are TGTGCCAGCAGATACTCCGGGACATCTAGGAGAGAGACCCAGTACTTC.